This T cell receptor beta chain emerged from a study of blood T cell repertoires in COVID-19. Turning to the study itself: Some COVID-19 samples were acute and others convalescent; all came from the United States, Italy and Spain.

Germline V gives CDR1 SGDLS, CDR2 YYNGEE. There are 16 residues in the CDR3. Unmatched junction bases numbered 6, after V lost 3 bases and J lost 0 bases. The assay was immunoSEQ multiplex PCR, and TCRdb's table has in-frame clones only and misses some. The sample carries 18,000 or so clones, 70% to 90% recorded once. This TCR came from a man aged 40-49 years with active COVID-19. The gene calls are TRBV9 and TRBJ2-3; 8 bases fit TRBD2. The sequenced sample was peripheral blood. The CDR3 region has the DNA TGTGCCAGCAGCGCGGAGCGGGAGTGGAGCACAGATACGCAGTATTTT. Its translation is CASSAEREWSTDTQYF.